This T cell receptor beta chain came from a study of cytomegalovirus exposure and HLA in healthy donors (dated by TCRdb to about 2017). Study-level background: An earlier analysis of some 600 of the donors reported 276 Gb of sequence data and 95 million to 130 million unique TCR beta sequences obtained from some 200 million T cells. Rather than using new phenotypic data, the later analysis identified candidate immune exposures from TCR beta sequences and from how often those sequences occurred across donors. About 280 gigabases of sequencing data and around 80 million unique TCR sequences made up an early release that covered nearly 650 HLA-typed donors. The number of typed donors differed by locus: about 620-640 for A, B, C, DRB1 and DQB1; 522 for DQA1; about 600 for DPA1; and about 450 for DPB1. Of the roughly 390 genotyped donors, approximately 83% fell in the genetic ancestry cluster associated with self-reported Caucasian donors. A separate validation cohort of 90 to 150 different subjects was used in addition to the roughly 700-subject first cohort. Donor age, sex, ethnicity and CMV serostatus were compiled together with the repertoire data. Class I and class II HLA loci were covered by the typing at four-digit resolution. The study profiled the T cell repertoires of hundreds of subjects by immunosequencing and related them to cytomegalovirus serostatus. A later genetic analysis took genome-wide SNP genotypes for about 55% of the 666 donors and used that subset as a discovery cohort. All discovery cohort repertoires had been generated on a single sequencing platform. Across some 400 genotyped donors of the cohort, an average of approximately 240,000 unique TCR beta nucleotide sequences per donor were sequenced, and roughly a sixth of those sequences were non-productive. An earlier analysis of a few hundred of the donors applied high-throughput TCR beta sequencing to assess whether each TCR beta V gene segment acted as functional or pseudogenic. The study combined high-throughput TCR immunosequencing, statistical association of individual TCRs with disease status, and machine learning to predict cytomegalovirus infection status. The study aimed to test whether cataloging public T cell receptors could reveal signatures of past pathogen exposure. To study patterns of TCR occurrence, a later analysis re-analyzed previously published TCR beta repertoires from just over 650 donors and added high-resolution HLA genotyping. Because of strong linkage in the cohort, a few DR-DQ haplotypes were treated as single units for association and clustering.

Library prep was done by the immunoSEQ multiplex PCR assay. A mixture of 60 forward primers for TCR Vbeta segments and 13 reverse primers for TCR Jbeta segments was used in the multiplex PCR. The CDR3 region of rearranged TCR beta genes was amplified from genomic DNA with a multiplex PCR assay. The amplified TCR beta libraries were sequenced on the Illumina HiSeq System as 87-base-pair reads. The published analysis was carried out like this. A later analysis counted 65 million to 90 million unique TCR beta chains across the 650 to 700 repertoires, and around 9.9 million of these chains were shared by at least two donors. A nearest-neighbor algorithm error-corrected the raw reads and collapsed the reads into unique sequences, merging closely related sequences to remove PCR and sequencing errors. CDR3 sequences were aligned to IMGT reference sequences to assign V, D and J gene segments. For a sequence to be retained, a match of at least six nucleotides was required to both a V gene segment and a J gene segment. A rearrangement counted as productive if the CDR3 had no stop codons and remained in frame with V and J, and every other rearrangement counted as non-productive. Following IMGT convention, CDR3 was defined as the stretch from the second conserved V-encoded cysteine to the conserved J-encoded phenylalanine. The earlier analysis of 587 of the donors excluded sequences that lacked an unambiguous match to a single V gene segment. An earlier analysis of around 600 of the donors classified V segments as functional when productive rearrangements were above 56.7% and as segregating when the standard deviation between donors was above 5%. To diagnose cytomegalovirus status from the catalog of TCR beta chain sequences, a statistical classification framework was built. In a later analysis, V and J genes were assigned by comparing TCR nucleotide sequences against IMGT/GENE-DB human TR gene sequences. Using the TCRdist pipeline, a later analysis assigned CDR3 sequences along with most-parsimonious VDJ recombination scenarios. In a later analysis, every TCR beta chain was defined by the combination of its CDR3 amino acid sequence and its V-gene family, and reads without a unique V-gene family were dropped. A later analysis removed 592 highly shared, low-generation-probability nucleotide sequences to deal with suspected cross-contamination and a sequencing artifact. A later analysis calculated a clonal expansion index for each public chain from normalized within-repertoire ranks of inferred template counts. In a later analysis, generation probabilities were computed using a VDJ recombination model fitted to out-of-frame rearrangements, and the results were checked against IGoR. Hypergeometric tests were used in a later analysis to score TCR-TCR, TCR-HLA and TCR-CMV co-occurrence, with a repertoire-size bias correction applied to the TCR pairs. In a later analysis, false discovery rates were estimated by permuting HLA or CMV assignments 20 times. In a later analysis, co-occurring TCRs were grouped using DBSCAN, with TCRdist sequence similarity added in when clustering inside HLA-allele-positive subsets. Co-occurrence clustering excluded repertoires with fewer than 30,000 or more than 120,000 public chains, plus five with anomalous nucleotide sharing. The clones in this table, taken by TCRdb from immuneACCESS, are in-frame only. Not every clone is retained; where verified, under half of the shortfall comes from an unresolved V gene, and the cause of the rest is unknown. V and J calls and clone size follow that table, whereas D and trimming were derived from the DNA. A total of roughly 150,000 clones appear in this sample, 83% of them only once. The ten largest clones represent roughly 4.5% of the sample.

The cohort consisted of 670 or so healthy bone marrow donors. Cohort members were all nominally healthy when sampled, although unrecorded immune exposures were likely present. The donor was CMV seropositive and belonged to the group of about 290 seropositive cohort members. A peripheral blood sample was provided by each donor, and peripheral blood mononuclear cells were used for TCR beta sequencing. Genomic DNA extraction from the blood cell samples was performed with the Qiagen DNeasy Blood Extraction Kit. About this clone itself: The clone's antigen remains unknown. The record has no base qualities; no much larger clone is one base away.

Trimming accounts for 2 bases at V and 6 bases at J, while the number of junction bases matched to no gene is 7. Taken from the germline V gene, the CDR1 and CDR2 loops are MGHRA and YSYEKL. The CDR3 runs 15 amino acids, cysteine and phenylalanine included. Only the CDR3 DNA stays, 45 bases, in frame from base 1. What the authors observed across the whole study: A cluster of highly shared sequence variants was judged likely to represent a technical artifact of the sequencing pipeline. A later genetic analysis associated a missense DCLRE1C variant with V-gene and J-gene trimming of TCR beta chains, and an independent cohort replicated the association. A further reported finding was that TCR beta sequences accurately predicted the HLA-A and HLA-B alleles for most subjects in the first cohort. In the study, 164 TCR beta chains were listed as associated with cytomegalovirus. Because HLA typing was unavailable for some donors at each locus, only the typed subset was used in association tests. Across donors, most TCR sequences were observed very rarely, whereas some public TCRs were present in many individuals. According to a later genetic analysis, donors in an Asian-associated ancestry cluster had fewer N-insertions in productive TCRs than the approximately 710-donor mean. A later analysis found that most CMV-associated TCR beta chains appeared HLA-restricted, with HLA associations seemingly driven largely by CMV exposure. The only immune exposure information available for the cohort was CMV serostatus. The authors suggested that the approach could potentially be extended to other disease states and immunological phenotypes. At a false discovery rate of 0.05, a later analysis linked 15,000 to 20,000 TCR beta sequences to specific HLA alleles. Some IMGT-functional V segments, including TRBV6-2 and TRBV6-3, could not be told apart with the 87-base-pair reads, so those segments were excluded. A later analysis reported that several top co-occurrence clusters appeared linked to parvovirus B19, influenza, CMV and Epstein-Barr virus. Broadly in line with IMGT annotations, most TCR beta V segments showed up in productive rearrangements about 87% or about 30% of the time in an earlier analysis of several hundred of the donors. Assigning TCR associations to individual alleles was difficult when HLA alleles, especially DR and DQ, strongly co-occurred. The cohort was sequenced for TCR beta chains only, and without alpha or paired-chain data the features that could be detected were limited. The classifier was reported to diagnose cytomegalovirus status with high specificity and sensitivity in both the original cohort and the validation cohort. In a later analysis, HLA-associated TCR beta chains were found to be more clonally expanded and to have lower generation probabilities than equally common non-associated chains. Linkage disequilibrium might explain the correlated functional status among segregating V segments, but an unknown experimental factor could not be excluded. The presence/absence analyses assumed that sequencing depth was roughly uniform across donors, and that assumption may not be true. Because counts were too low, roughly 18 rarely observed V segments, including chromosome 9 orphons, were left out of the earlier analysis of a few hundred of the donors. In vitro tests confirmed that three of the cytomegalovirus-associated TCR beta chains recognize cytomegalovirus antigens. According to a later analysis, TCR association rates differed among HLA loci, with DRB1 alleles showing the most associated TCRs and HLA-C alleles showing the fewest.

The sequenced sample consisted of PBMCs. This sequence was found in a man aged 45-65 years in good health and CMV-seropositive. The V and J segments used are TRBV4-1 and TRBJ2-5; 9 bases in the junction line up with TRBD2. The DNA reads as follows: TGCGCCAGCAGCCAACTAGCGGGGCAGCATAAGACCCAGTACTTC. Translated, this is CASSQLAGQHKTQYF.